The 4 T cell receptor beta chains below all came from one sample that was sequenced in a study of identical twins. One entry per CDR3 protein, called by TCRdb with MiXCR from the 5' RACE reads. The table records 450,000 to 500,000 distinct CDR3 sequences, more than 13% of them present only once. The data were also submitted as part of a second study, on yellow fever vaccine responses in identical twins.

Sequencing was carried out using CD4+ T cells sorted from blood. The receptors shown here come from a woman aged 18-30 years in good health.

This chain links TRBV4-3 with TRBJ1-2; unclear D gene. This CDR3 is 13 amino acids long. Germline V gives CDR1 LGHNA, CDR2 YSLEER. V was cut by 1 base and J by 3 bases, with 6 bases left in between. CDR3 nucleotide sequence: TGCGCCAGCAGCCAAGTAGTAGACTATGGCTACACCTTC. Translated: CASSQVVDYGYTF.

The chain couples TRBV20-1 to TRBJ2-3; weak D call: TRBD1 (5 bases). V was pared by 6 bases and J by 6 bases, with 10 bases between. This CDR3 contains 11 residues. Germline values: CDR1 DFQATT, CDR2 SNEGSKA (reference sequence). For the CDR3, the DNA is TGCAGTGCACCATCAGGGGATACGCAGTATTTT. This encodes CSAPSGDTQYF.

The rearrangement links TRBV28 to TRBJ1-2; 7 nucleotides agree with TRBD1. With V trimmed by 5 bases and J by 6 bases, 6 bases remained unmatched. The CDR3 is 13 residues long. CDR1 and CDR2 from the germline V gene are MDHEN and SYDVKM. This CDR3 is CASSIQQGNGYTF. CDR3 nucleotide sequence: TGTGCCAGCAGTATTCAACAGGGGAATGGCTACACCTTC.

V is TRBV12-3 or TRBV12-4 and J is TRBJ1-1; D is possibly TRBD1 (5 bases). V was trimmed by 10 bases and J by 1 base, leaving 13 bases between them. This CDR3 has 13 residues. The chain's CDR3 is CATSGLGNTEAFF. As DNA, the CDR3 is TGTGCCACCTCGGGACTGGGGAACACTGAAGCTTTCTTT.